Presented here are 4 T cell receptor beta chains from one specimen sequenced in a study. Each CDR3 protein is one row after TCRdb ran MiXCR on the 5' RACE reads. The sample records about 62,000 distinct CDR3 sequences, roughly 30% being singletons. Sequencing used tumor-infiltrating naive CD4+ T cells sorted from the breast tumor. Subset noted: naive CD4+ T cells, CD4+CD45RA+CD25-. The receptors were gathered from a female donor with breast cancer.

The CDR3 DNA follows: TGTGCCAGCAGCTTAAGAGGGGCTACAAGCTCTGGGGCCAACGTCCTGACTTTC. It translates to CASSLRGATSSGANVLTF. The chain has TRBV7-2 and TRBJ2-6, with D tentatively TRBD1 or TRBD2 (5 bases each). The V end lost 2 bases, the J end lost 0 bases, and 14 bases lay between the germline ends. Germline loops: CDR1 SGHTA, CDR2 FQGNSA. This CDR3 spans 18 amino acids.

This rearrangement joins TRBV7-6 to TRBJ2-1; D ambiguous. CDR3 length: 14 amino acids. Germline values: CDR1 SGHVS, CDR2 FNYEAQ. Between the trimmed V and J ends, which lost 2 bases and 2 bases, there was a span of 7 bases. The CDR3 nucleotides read TGTGCCAGCAGCTTACAACTCCCCTACAATGAGCAGTTCTTC. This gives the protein CASSLQLPYNEQFF.

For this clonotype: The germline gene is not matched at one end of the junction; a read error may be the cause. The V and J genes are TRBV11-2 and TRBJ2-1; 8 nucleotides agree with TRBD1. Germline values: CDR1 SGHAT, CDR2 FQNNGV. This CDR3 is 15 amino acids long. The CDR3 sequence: CAGSLEAGGNNEQFF. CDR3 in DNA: TGTGCCGGCAGCTTAGAAGCAGGGGGCAACAATGAGCAGTTCTTC.

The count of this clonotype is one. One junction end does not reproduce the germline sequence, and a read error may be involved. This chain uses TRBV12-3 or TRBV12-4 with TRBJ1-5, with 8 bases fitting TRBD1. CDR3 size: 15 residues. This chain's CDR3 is CASSPTGVSNQPQHF. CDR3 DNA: TGTGCCAGCAGTCCGACAGGGGTTAGCAATCAGCCCCAGCACTTT.